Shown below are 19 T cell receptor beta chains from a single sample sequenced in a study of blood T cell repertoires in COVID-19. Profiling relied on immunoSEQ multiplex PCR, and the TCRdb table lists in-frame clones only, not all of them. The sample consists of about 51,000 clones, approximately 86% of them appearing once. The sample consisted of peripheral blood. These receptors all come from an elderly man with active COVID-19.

CDR3 nucleotide sequence: TGTGCCAGCAGTTTGACTAGATCAGTCGATGAGCAGTTCTTC. Translation gives CASSLTRSVDEQFF. J is TRBJ2-1 and V is TRBV2; TRBD2 is a possible D gene (6 bases). The CDR3 contains 14 residues. The V end was cut by 5 bases, the J end by 8 bases, with 16 bases between. Germline-derived CDR1 and CDR2 are SNHLY and FYNNEI. Variable domain in full (rest from reference TRBV2 and TRBJ2-1): EPEVTQTPSHQVTQMGQEVILRCVPISNHLYFYWYRQILGQKVEFLVSFYNNEISEKSEIFDDQFSVERPDGSNFTLKIRSTKLEDSAMYFCASSLTRSVDEQFFGPGTRLTVL.

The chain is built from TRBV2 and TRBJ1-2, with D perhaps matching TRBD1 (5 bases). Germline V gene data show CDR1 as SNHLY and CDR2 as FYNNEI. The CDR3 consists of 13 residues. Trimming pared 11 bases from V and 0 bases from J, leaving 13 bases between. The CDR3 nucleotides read TGTGCCGGGGCGGCGGACACTAACTATGGCTACACCTTC. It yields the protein CAGAADTNYGYTF.

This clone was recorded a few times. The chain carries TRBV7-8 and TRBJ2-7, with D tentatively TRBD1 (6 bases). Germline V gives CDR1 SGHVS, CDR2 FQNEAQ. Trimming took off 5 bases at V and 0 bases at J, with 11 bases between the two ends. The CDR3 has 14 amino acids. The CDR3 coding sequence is TGTGCCAGCAGCGGGGGCAGGATCTCCTACGAGCAGTACTTC. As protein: CASSGGRISYEQYF.

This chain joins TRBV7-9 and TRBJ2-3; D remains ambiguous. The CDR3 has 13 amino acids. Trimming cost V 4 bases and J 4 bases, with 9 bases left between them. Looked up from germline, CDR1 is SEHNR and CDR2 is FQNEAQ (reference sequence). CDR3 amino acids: CASSSDTADTQYF. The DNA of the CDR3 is TGTGCCAGCAGCTCGGATACAGCAGATACGCAGTATTTT.

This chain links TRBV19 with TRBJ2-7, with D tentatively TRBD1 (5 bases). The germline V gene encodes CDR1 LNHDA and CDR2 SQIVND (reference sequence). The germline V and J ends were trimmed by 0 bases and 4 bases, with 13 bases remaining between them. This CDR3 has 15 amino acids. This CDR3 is CASSIDLRAGYEQYF. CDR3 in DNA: TGTGCCAGTAGTATAGATCTCCGGGCAGGGTACGAGCAGTACTTC.

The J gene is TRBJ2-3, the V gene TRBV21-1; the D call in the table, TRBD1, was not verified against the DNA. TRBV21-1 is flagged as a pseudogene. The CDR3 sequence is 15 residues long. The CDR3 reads CASSTLRDRGDTQYF. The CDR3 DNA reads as TGTGCCAGCAGTACCCTCCGGGACAGGGGGGATACGCAGTATTTT.

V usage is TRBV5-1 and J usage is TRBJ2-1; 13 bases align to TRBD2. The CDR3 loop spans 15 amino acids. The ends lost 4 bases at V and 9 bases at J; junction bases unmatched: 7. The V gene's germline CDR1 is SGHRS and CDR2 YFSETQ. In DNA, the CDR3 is TGCGCCAGCAGCCTCGGGACTAGCGGGATAGGTGAGCAGTTCTTC. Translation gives CASSLGTSGIGEQFF.

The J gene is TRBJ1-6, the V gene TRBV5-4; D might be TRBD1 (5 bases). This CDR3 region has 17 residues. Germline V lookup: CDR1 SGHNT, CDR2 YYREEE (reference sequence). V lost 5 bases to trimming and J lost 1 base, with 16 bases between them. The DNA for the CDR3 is TGTGCCAGCAGTTTGAACCGGGGGGGGTCCTATAATTCACCCCTCCACTTT. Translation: CASSLNRGGSYNSPLHF.

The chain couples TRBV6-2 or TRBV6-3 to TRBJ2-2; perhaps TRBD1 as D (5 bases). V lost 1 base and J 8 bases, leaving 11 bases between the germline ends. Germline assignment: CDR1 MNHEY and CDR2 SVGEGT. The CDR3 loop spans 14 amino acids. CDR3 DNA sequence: TGTGCCAGCAGTTACTTGGGGCCTAAGGGGGAGCTGTTTTTT. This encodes CASSYLGPKGELFF.

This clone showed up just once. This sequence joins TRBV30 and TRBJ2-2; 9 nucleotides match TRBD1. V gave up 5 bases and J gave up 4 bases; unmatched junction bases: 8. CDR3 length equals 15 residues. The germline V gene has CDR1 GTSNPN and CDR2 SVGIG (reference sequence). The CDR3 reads CAWATGGTVTGELFF. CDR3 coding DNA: TGTGCCTGGGCAACAGGGGGCACCGTCACCGGGGAGCTGTTTTTT.

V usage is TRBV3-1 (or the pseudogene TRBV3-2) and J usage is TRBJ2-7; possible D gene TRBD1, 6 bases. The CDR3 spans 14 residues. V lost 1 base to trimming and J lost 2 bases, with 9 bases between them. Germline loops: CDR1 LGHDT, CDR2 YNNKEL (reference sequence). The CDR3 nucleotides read TGTGCCAGCAGCCAAGGGACAGACGCCTACGAGCAGTACTTC. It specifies CASSQGTDAYEQYF.

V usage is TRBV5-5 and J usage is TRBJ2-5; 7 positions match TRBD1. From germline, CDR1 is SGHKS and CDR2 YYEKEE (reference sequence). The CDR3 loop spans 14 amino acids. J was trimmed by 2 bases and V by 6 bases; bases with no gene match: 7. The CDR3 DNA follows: TGTGCCAGCATCGGGACAGACTCACAAGAGACCCAGTACTTC. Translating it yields CASIGTDSQETQYF.

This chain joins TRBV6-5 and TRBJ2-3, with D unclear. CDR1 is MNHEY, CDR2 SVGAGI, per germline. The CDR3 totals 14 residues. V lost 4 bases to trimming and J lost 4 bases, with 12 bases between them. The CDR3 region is CASSSGDGPDTQYF. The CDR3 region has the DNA TGTGCCAGCAGTTCCGGAGACGGTCCAGATACGCAGTATTTT.

The CDR3 DNA reads as TGTGCCAGCAGCGGACAGTTGAACACTGAAGCTTTCTTT. Protein product: CASSGQLNTEAFF. The chain links TRBV6-5 to TRBJ1-1; a possible D gene is TRBD1 (6 bases). Germline V CDR1 and CDR2: MNHEY, SVGAGI. This CDR3 comprises 13 residues. The V end was cut by 6 bases, the J end by 0 bases, with 8 bases between.

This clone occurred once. The DNA for the CDR3 is TGTGCCAGCGGCCGGCAGGCAAACTACGAGCAGTACTTC. Translation gives CASGRQANYEQYF. The chain is built from TRBV6-5 and TRBJ2-7; D is uncertain. Trimming cost V 8 bases and J 3 bases, with 14 bases left between them. The CDR3 is made up of 13 amino acids. Germline CDR1 MNHEY, CDR2 SVGAGI.

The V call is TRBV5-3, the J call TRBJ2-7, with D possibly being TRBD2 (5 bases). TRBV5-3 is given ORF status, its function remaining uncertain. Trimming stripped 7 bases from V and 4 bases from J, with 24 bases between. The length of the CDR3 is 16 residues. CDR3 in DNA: TGTGCCAGAGTGCTAATGCGGGTCCGGAGGTTATACGAGCAGTACTTC. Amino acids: CARVLMRVRRLYEQYF.

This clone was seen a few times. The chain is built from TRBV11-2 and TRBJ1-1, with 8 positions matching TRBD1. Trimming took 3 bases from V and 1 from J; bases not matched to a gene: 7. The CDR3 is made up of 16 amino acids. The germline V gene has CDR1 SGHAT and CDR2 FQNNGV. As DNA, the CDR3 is TGTGCCAGCAGCTTGATCCGGACAGGGTGGAACACTGAAGCTTTCTTT. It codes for CASSLIRTGWNTEAFF.

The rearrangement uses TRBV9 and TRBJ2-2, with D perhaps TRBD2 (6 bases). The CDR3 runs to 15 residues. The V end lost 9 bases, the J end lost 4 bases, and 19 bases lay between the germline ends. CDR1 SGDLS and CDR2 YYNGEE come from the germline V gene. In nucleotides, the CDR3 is TGTGCCACCGCACGGGGTAGCGGCCTCACCGGGGAGCTGTTTTTT. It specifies CATARGSGLTGELFF.

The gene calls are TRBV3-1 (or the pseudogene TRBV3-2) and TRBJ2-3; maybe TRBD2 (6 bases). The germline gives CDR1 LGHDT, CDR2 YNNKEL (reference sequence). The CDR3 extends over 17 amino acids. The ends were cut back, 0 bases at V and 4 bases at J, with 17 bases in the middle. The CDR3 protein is CASSQDSRGHGADTQYF. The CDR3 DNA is TGTGCCAGCAGCCAAGATTCGCGGGGCCACGGCGCAGATACGCAGTATTTT.